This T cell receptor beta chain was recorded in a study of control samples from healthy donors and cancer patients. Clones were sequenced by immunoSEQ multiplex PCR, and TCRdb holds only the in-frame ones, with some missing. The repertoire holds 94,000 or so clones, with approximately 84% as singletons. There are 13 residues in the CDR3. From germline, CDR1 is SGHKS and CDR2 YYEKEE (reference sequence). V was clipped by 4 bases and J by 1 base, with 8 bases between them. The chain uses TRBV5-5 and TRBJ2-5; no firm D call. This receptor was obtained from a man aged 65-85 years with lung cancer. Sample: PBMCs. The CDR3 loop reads CASSRTIQETQYF. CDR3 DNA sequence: TGTGCCAGCAGCCGTACAATCCAAGAGACCCAGTACTTC.